This T cell receptor beta chain came from a study of early T cells in non-severe SARS-CoV-2 infection. The wider study: Unsorted whole-blood RNA was sequenced in bulk, leaving chains unpaired.

The V gene's germline CDR1 is KGHSH and CDR2 LQKENI. Trimming removed 0 bases from V and 7 bases from J, with 10 bases in between. The CDR3 extends over 14 amino acids. Study-wide points: The study's VDJdb matching favored anti-spike CD8 responses and missed private and CD4 specificities.

Attached unique molecular identifiers marked individual cDNA molecules. MiXCR, applied by TCRdb to the 5' RACE reads, yields one record per CDR3 protein. The table records around 80,000 distinct CDR3 sequences, roughly 12% of them present only once. This clonotype was picked up a small number of times. Its target is unknown. The V and J genes are TRBV18 and TRBJ2-1; maybe TRBD2 (5 bases). Sequenced material: whole blood. The clonotype comes from an adult who was a healthcare worker with PCR-confirmed SARS-CoV-2 infection or an uninfected control (not recorded which). The chain's CDR3 is CASSPPAGVNEQFF. In DNA, the CDR3 is TGTGCCAGCTCACCACCGGCCGGGGTTAATGAGCAGTTCTTC.